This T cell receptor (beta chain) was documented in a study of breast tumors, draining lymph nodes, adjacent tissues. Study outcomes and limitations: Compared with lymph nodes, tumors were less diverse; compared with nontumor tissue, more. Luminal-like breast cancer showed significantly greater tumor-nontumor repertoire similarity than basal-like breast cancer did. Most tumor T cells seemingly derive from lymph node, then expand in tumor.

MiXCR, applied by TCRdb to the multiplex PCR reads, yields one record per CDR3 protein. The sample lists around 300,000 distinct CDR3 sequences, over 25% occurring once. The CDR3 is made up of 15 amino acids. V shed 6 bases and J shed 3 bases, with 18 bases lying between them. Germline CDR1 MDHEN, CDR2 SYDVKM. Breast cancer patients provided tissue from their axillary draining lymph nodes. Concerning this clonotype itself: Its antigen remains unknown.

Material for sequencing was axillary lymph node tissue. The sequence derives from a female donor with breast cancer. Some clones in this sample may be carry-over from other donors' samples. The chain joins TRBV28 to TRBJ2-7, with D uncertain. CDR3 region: CASRDRSSWDYEQYF. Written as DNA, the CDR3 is TGTGCCAGCAGGGATCGATCTTCTTGGGACTACGAGCAGTACTTC.